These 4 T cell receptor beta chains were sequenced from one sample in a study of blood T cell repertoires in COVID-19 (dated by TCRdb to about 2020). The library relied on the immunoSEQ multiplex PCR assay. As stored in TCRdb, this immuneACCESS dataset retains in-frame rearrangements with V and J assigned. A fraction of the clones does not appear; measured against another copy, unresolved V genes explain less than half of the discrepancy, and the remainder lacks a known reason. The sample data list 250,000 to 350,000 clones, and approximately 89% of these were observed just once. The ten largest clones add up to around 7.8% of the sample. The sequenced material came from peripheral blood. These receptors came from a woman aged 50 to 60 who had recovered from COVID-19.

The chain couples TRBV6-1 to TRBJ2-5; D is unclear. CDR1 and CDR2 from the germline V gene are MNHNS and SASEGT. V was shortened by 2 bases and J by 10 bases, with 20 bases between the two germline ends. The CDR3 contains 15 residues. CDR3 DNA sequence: TGTGCCAGCAGTGAAATCTATGGGTGGCGGTCGGACCAGTACTTC. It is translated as CASSEIYGWRSDQYF.

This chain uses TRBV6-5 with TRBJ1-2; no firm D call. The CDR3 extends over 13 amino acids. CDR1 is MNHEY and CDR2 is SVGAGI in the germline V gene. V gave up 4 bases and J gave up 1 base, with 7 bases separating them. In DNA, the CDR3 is TGTGCCAGCAGTTCCACGGTTAACTATGGCTACACCTTC. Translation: CASSSTVNYGYTF.

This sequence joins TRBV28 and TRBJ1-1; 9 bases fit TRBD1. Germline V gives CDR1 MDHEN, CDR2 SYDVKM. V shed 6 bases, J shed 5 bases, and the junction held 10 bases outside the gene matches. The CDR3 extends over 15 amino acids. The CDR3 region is CASRNPGTGRTEAFF. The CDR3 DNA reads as TGTGCCAGCAGGAACCCCGGGACAGGGAGGACTGAAGCTTTCTTT.

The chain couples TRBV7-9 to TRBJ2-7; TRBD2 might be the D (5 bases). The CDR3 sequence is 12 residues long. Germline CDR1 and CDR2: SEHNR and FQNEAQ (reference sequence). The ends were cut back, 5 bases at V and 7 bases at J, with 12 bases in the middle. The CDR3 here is CASSISSGEQYF. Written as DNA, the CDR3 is TGTGCCAGCAGCATCTCCTCGGGGGAGCAGTACTTC.